The sequence of this TCR beta chain was determined in a study of T cell responses to AZD1222 COVID-19 vaccine (TCRdb year 2021). As for the study more broadly: AZD1222 recipients whose second dose came at about 4 weeks and those whose second dose came at about 12 weeks were combined into one group, since spike-specific TCR depth and breadth did not differ between the two schedules. Trial participants were enrolled by age into subgroups of 18-55, 56-69 and 70-plus years, and around 150, 28 and 57 TCR-sequenced participants, respectively, were included in these subgroups. A total of 233 trial participants underwent TCR sequencing, of whom some 210 received two doses of AZD1222 and some 25 received two doses of the MenACWY control vaccine.

The cysteine opens and the phenylalanine closes a CDR3 of 14 amino acids. Just CDR3 DNA is preserved here, 42 bases in frame from base 1. CDR1 SNHLY and CDR2 FYNNEI are derived from the germline V gene. V ends up 6 bases short and J 4 bases short, with an unmatched junction base count of 6. The intended sense of this specimen's time point label: baseline before first vaccination. The vaccinee samples were drawn from two UK trials, COV001 and COV002, one of which was a single-blind randomized controlled phase 2/3 trial testing AZD1222 (ChAdOx1 nCoV-19) in healthy adults. For TCRbeta chain sequencing, PBMC samples from trial participants were taken at day 0 and at day 28 after the second dose. Study-wide findings and limitations: Reportedly, close to half of the unique spike-specific TCRs recognized epitopes lying outside the regions that are mutated in the B.1.351 and B.1.1.7 variants. A significant rise in spike-specific TCR breadth and depth was observed after two AZD1222 doses relative to day 0 and relative to MenACWY recipients. Because no day 14 peak-response samples were available, repertoires were characterized only after the peak T cell response. Vaccine-associated CD4 TCRs spanned the whole spike protein, with dominant responses in regions 160-218 and 743-854. Most participants were white British and females outnumbered males, and the authors suggested that clonal diversity may have been underestimated. The 56-69-year group was small, and its depth increase did not reach significance, likely because of low power. Conclusions about previously exposed vaccinees were limited because only six AZD1222 recipients were SARS-CoV-2 seropositive at baseline.

Comment on this clone: Its antigen target is currently unknown. Qualities for individual bases were not recorded, and no much larger clone is one base off.

The CDR3 regions of human TCRbeta chains were analyzed by immunosequencing. The original methods were these. Repertoire TCRs were checked for matches against a reference library of SARS-CoV-2-specific TCRs that had been generated using the MIRA antigen-specificity platform. Breadth meant the fraction of unique TCRs that were SARS-CoV-2-associated, whereas depth meant the fraction of total T cells that were SARS-CoV-2-associated. Using the MIRA data, each spike-specific TCR was assigned both to the spike region to which the TCR was reactive and to a CD4 or CD8 class. Log10-transformed breadth and depth values were compared by one-way ANOVA with Sidak's multiple comparisons tests. The clones in this table, taken by TCRdb from immuneACCESS, are in-frame only. Not every clone is retained; where verified, under half of the shortfall comes from an unresolved V gene, and the cause of the rest is unknown. That table supplies the V and J calls and clone size; D and trimming were determined from the DNA. The sample table lists about 120,000 clones, roughly nine tenths of them with a count of one. Around 1.7% of the sample is held by the ten biggest clonotypes.

This chain joins TRBV2 to TRBJ1-1, with 9 bases aligning to TRBD1. The receptor's source is an adult in good health. The sequencing here drew on peripheral blood, taken on day 0 of AZD1222 vaccination. The DNA sequence is as follows: TGTGCCAGCAGGGGGACAGGGTACGGCACTGAAGCTTTCTTT. This codes for CASRGTGYGTEAFF.